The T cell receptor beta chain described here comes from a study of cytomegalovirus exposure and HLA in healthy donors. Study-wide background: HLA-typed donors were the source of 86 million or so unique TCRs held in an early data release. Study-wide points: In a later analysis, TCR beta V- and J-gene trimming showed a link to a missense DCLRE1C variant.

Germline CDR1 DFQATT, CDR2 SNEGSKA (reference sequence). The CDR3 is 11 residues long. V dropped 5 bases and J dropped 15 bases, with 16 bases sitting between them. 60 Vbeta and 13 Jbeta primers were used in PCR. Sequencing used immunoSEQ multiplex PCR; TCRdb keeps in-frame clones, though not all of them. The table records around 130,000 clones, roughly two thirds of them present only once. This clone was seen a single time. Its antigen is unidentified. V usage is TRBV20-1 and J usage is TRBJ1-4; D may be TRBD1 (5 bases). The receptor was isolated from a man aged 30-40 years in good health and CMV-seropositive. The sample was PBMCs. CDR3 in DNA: TGCAGTGCTTTTGACAGCCCCAGAGTGTTTTTT. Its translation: CSAFDSPRVFF.